This T cell receptor beta chain was captured by sequencing in a study of glioma-infiltrating T cells. The CDR3 runs to 15 residues. The V segment lost 5 bases and the J segment 5 bases; nucleotides outside the gene matches: 5. CDR1 and CDR2 from the germline V gene are SEHNR and FQNEAQ (reference sequence). This clonotype has at least ten counts. TCR alpha and beta CDR3 regions were amplified from RNA using iRepertoire nested multiplex PCR. A single record per CDR3 protein comes from TCRdb applying MiXCR to the multiplex PCR reads. The sample consists of about 93,000 distinct CDR3 sequences, roughly 40% of them appearing once.

The J gene is TRBJ1-6, the V gene TRBV7-9; 8 positions agree with TRBD1. Sequences were obtained from glioma tissue, nonneoplastic brain tissue, or PBMCs (not recorded which). The sequence was collected from a human donor with low-grade glioma or glioblastoma, undergoing nonglioma brain surgery, or in good health (not recorded which). The CDR3 DNA follows: TGTGCCAGCAGCCCATCGGACAGGGATAATTCACCCCTCCACTTT. It is translated as CASSPSDRDNSPLHF.